This T cell receptor beta chain is drawn from a study of blood T cell repertoires in COVID-19. This clone was picked up a small number of times. Original handling: Using reference gene primer amplification, nucleated cell counts were estimated. The table came from immunoSEQ multiplex PCR; TCRdb's copy has only in-frame clones and leaves some out. The D gene and trimming were derived from the DNA, and the V and J assignments and clone size from that table. The profile shows around 150,000 clones, 78% of them singletons. With V trimmed by 2 bases and J by 6 bases, 6 bases remained unmatched. This CDR3 spans 15 amino acids. Germline V gene data show CDR1 as SGHTA and CDR2 as FQGNSA.

Sequenced: peripheral blood. The receptor was derived from a woman aged 80 or older with acute or convalescent COVID-19. The rearrangement uses TRBV7-2 and TRBJ2-3; TRBD2 matches at 9 bases. The CDR3 sequence is CASSLRREGRDTQYF. CDR3 nucleotide sequence: TGTGCCAGCAGCTTACGGCGGGAGGGCCGCGATACGCAGTATTTT.